This T cell receptor (beta chain) stems from a study of cytomegalovirus exposure and HLA in healthy donors. Overall study context: In an earlier analysis, around 120 million unique TCR beta sequences were found from 150 million to 200 million T cells. Study-level results: In a later analysis, V- and J-gene trimming of beta chains associated with a DCLRE1C missense variant, replicated independently. An apparent linkage of common viral pathogens to several of the most significant clusters emerged in a later analysis.

60 Vbeta and 13 Jbeta primers were used in PCR. Some clones are missing from TCRdb's copy, which holds only in-frame ones; the method was immunoSEQ multiplex PCR. The sample lists about 89,000 clones, around 64% seen once, with approximately 2.3% in the top ten. Donors had nominal health at sampling but likely had unrecorded immune exposures. Germline V lookup: CDR1 GTSNPN, CDR2 SVGIG (reference sequence). J was trimmed by 6 bases and V by 5 bases; bases with no gene match: 15. CDR3 size: 15 residues. About this clone itself: Its antigen is currently unknown.

This TCR was recovered from a man younger than 45 in good health and CMV-seronegative. The genes are TRBV30 and TRBJ1-2; the match to TRBD1 covers 7 bases. The specimen sequenced was PBMCs. The CDR3 region is CAWAPPGGKGNGYTF. The CDR3 DNA reads as TGTGCCTGGGCTCCCCCAGGGGGGAAGGGTAATGGCTACACCTTC.